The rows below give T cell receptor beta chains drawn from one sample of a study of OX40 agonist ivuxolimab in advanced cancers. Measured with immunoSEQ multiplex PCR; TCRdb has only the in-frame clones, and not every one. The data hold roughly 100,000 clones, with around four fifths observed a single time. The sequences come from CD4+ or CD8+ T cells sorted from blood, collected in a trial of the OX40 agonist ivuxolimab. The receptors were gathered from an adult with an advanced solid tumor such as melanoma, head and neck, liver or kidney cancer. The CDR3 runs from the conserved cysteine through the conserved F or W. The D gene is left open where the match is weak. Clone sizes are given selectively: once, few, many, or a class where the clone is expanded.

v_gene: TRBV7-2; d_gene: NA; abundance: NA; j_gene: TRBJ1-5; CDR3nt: TGTGCCAGCAGCTTAAGAGGCGTATTAAATCAGCCCCAGCATTTT; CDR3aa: CASSLRGVLNQPQHF
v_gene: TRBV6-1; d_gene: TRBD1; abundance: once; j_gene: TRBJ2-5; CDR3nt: TGTGCCAGCAGTGAAGGAAAAGGGGGCGGCGAGACCCAGTACTTC; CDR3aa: CASSEGKGGGETQYF
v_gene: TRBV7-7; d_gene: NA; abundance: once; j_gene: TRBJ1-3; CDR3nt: TGTGCCAGCAGCCCGAACACGGCCCATGGAAACACCATATATTTT; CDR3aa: CASSPNTAHGNTIYF
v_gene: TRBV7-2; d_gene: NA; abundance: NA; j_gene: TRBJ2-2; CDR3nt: TGTGCCAGCAGCACTAACACCGGGGAGCTGTTTTTT; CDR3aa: CASSTNTGELFF
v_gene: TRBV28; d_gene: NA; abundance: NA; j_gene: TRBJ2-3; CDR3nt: TGTGCCAGCAGTAAAACTAGCACAGATACGCAGTATTTT; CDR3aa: CASSKTSTDTQYF
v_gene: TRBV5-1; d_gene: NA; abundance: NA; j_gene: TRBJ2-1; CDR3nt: TGCGCCAGCAGCTTGACAGGTAGCTCCTACAATGAGCAGTTCTTC; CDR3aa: CASSLTGSSYNEQFF
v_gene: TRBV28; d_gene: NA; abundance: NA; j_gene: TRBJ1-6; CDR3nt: TGTGCCAGCAGTTCCCCCGGCGAGAGTGTGTCCTATAATTCACCCCTCCACTTT; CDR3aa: CASSSPGESVSYNSPLHF
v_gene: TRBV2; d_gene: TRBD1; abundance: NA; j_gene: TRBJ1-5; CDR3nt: TGTGCCAGCAGTTCGGGACAGGGCGAATATCAGCCCCAGCATTTT; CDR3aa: CASSSGQGEYQPQHF
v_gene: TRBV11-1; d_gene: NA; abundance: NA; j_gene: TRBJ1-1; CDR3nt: TGTGCCAGCAGCCACGAGGTAACTGAAGCTTTCTTT; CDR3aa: CASSHEVTEAFF
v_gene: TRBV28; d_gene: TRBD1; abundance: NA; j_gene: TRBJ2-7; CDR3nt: TGTGCCAGCAGTCCTCAGACAGGGTCCGACGAGCAGTACTTC; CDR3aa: CASSPQTGSDEQYF
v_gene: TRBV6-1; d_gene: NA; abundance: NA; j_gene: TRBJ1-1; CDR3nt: TGTGCCAGCAGGGGGACATTGTGGAACACTGAAGCTTTCTTT; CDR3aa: CASRGTLWNTEAFF
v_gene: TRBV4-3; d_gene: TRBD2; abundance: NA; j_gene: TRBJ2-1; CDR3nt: TGCGCCAGCAGCCAAGATAAGGGCGGGGGGGCCCATGAGCAGTTCTTC; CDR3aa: CASSQDKGGGAHEQFF
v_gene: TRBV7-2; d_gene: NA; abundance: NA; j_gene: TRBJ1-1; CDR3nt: TGTGCCAGCAGCCCAGACACTGAAGCTTTCTTT; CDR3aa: CASSPDTEAFF
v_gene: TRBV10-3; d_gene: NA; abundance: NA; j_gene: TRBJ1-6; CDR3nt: TGTGCCATCAGTGAAGACAGAAATTCACCCCTCCACTTT; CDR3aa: CAISEDRNSPLHF
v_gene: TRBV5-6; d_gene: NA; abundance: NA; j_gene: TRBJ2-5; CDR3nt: TGTGCCAGCAGCTACGGAGAGACCCAGTACTTC; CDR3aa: CASSYGETQYF
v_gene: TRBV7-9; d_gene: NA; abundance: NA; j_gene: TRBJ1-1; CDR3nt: TGTGCCAGCAGCTTAGGTGGGGGGGTGAGCACTGAAGCTTTCTTT; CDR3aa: CASSLGGGVSTEAFF
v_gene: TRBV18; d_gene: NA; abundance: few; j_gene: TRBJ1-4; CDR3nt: TGTGCCAGCTCCCCGGTTGGGGTTGAAAAACTGTTTTTT; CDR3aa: CASSPVGVEKLFF
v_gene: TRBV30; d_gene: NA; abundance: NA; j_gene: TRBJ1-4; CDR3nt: TGTGCCTGGAGAAGAGGCAGGATTGCTTTAACTAATGAAAAACTGTTTTTT; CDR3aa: CAWRRGRIALTNEKLFF
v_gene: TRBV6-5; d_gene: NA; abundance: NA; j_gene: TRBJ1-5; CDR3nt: TGTGCCAGCAGTTGGGGGGATCAGCCCCAGCATTTT; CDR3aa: CASSWGDQPQHF
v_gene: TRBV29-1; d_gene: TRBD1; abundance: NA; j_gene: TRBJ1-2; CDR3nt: TGCAGCGTTGATAGGGACAGCTATGGCTACACCTTC; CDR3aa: CSVDRDSYGYTF
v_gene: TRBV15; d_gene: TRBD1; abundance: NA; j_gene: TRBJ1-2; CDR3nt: TGTGCCACCAGCCGACGACAGGGTCTGGGCTATGGCTACACCTTC; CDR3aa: CATSRRQGLGYGYTF
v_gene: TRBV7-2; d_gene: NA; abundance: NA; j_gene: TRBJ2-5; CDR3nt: TGTGCCAGCAGCCCCCTCGGTCGAGAGACCCAGTACTTC; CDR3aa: CASSPLGRETQYF
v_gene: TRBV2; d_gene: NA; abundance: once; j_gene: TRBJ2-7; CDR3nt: TGTGCCAGCAGTGAAGCGCCGGACAGATACTACGAGCAGTACTTC; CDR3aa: CASSEAPDRYYEQYF
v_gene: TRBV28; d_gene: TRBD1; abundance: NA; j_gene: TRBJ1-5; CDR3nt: TGTGCCAGCAGTTTCAAATATACCGGGACAGTAAATCAGCCCCAGCATTTT; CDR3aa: CASSFKYTGTVNQPQHF
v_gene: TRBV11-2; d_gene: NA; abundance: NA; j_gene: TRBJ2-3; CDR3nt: TGTGCCAGCAGCGCCCTTCGCCCTCCGAATTATAGCACAGATACGCAGTATTTT; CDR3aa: CASSALRPPNYSTDTQYF
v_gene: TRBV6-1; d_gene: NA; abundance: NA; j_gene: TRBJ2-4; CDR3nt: TGTGCCACCAGCGTCTACCGGGCTAACATTCAGTACTTC; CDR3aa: CATSVYRANIQYF
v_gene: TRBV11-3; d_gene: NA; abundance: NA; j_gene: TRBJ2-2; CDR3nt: TGTGCCAGCAGTCCGGGACCGGGGGCAGGAACCGGGGAGCTGTTTTTT; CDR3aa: CASSPGPGAGTGELFF
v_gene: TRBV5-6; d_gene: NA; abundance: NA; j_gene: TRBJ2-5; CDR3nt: TGTGCCAGCAGCTTGGGGATCCAAGAGACCCAGTACTTC; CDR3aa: CASSLGIQETQYF
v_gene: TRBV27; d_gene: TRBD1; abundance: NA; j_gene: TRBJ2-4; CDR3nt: TGTGCCAGCAGTCCCTCCGGGACAGGGGGCGGCATTCAGTACTTC; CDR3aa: CASSPSGTGGGIQYF
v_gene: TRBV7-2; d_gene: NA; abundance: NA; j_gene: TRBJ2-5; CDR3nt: TGTGCCAGCAGCTTAGCCCAGATAGTGTACTTC; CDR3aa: CASSLAQIVYF
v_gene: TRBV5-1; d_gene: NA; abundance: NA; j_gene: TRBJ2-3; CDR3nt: TGCGCCAGCAGCTTGGTTCCGGGGAGCACAGATACGCAGTATTTT; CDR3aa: CASSLVPGSTDTQYF
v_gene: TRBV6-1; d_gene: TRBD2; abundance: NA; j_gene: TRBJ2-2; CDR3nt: TGTGCCAGCAGTGGACTAGCGGGGGTTGACACCGGGGAGCTGTTTTTT; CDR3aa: CASSGLAGVDTGELFF